This passage covers 2 T cell receptor beta chains from one sample sequenced in a study of blood T cell repertoires in COVID-19. TCRdb's table, derived via immunoSEQ multiplex PCR, lists solely in-frame clones and lacks some. The sample includes more than 90,000 clones, 87% of them seen just once. The source material was peripheral blood. The receptors derive from a woman younger than 45 with acute or convalescent COVID-19.

The chain uses TRBV24-1 and TRBJ2-2; 7 bases fit TRBD1. Germline V gene data show CDR1 as KGHDR and CDR2 as SFDVKD. J gave up 0 bases and V 7 bases, and 1 base lay outside the gene matches. There are 14 residues in the CDR3. The CDR3 nucleotides read TGTGCCACCAGAGGACAGGCGAACACCGGGGAGCTGTTTTTT. It translates to CATRGQANTGELFF.

The J gene is TRBJ2-2, the V gene TRBV18; TRBD1 might be the D (6 bases). V was pared by 3 bases and J by 6 bases, with 11 bases between. Germline assignment: CDR1 KGHSH and CDR2 LQKENI. CDR3 size: 14 residues. CDR3 in amino acids: CASSPKQGPGELFF. In DNA form, the CDR3 reads TGTGCCAGCTCACCTAAACAGGGACCCGGGGAGCTGTTTTTT.